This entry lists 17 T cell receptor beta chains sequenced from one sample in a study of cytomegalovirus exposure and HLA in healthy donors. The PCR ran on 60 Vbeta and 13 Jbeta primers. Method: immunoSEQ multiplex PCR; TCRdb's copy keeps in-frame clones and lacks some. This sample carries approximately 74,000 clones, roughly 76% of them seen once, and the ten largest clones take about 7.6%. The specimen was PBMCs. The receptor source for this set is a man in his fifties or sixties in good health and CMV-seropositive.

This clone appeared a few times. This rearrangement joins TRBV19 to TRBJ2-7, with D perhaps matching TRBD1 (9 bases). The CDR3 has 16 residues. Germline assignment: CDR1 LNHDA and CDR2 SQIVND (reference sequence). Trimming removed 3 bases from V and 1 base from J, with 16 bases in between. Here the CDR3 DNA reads TGTGCCAGTAGTATCGTAGCGGGACAGGGATCCTACGAGCAGTACTTC. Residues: CASSIVAGQGSYEQYF.

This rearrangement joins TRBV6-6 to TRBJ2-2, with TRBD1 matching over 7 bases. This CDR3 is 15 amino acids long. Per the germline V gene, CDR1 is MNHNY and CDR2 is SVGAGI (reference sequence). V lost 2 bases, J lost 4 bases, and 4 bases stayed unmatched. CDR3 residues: CASSYGTAFTGELFF. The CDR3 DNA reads TGTGCCAGCAGTTACGGGACAGCCTTCACCGGGGAGCTGTTTTTT.

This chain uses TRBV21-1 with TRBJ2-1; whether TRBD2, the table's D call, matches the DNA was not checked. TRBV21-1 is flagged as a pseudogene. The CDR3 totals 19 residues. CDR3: CASSKGVYNVRSGKGEQFF. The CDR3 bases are TGTGCCAGCAGCAAAGGGGTCTATAATGTTCGGAGCGGGAAGGGTGAGCAGTTCTTC.

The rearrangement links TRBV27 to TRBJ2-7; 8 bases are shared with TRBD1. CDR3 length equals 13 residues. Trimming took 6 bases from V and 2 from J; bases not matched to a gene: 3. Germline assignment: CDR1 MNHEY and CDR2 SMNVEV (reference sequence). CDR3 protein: CASSMDRAYEQYF. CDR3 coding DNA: TGTGCCAGCAGCATGGACAGGGCCTACGAGCAGTACTTC.

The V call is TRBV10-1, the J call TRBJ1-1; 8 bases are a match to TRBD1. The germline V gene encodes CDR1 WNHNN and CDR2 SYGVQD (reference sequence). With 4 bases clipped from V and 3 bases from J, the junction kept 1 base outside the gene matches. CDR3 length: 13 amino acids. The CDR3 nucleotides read TGCGCCAGCAGTGGGGACAGGCACACTGAAGCTTTCTTT. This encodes CASSGDRHTEAFF.

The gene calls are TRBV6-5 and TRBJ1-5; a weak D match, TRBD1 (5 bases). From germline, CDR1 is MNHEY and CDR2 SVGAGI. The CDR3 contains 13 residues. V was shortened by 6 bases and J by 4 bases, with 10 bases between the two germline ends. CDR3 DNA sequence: TGTGCCAGCAGCCAGCAGGGAAATCAGCCCCAGCATTTT. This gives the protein CASSQQGNQPQHF.

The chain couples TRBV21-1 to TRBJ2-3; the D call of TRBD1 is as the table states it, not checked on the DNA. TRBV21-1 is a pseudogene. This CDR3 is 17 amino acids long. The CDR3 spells CASSKENWDRCTDTQYF. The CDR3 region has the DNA TGTGCCAGCAGCAAAGAAAATTGGGACAGATGCACAGATACGCAGTATTTT.

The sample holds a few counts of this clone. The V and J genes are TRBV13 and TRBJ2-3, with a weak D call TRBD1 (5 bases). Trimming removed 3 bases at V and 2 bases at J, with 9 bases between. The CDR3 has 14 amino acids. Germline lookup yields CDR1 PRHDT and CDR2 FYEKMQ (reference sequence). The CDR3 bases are TGTGCCAGCAGCTTGGGCAGGGACACAGATACGCAGTATTTT. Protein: CASSLGRDTDTQYF.

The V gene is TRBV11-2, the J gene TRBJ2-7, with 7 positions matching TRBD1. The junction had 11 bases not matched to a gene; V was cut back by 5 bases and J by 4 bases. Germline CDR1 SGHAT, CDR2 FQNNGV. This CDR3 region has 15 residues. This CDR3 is CASSIYTGTAYEQYF. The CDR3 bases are TGTGCCAGCAGCATTTATACCGGGACAGCGTACGAGCAGTACTTC.

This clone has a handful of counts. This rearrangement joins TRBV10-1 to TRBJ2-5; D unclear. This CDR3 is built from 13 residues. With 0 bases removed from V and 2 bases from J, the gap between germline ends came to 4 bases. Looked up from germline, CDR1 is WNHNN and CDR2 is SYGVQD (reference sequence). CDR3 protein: CASSESGQETQYF. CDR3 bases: TGCGCCAGCAGTGAGTCCGGTCAAGAGACCCAGTACTTC.

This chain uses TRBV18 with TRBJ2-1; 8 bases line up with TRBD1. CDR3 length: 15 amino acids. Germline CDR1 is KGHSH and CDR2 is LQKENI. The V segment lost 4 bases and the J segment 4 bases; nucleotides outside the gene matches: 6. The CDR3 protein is CASSLRDRKYNEQFF. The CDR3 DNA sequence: TGTGCCAGCTCACTCCGGGACAGGAAGTACAATGAGCAGTTCTTC.

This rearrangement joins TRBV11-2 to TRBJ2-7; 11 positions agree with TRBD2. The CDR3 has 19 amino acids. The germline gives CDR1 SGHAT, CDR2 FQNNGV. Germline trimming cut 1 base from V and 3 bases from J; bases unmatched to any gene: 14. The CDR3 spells CASSLGLAGPQVGSYEQYF. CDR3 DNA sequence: TGTGCCAGCAGCTTAGGACTAGCGGGACCTCAGGTAGGAAGCTACGAGCAGTACTTC.

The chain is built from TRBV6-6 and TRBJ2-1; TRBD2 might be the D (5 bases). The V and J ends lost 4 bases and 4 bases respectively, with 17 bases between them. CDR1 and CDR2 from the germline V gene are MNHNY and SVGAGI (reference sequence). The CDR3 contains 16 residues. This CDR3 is CASSFLRSGLYNEQFF. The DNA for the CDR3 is TGTGCCAGCAGTTTCCTTAGAAGCGGCCTATACAATGAGCAGTTCTTC.

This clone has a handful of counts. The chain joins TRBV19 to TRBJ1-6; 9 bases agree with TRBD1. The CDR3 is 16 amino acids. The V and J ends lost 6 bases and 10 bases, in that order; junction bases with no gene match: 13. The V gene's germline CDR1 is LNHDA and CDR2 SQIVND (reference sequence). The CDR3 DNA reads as TGTGCCAGTAGGAGTGGGACAGGGTCTTCTGGATCACCCCTCCACTTT. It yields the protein CASRSGTGSSGSPLHF.

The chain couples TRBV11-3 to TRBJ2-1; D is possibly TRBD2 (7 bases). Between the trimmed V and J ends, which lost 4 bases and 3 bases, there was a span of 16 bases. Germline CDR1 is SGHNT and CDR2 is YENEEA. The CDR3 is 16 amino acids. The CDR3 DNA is TGTGCCAGCAGCTCCCGGGGGGCTCTTGGCTACAATGAGCAGTTCTTC. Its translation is CASSSRGALGYNEQFF.

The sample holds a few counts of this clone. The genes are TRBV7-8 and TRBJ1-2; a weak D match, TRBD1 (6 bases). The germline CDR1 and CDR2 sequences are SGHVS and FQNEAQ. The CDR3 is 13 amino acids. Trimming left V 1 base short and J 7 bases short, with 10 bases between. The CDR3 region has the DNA TGTGCCAGCAGCTTAGGGGGGCGCAGTGGCTACACCTTC. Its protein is CASSLGGRSGYTF.

CDR3 sequence reads: CASSVDSGGGATQYF. The DNA for the CDR3 is TGTGCCAGCAGCGTAGATTCTGGAGGCGGGGCTACGCAGTATTTT. The chain has TRBV9 and TRBJ2-3; the D gene is possibly TRBD2 (6 bases). Between the trimmed V and J ends, which lost 0 bases and 8 bases, there was a span of 16 bases. CDR1 SGDLS and CDR2 YYNGEE come from the germline V gene. The CDR3 loop spans 15 amino acids.